This T cell receptor beta chain originates from a study of OX40 agonist ivuxolimab in advanced cancers. Regarding the complete study: Ivuxolimab was a fully human IgG2 agonistic monoclonal antibody targeting the costimulatory receptor OX40 (CD134). Intravenous ivuxolimab was administered to patients every 2 weeks at six dose levels: 0.01, 0.1, 0.3, 1.5, 3 and 10 mg/kg. Among the roughly 52 dose-escalation patients, around 20 had hepatocellular carcinoma, about 15 melanoma, 9 renal cell carcinoma and 9 head and neck cancer. The dose-escalation cohort was almost 85% male with a mean age of approximately 60 years, ranging from about 20 to 80. Prior anti-PD-1, anti-PD-L1 or anti-CTLA-4 therapy was permitted, and checkpoint inhibitors had been received by around 40% of dose-escalation patients. Three dose-escalation patients achieved partial responses, one with hepatocellular carcinoma and two with cutaneous melanoma. The point of sequencing TCRbeta in the periphery was to test whether ivuxolimab changed TCR sequence diversity and drove clonal T-cell expansion. The paper describes the monotherapy dose-escalation part (N of about 47 patients) of the phase I trial of ivuxolimab.

The CDR1 and CDR2 encoded by the germline V gene are SGHVS and FNYEAQ. Germline trimming amounts to 2 bases on V and 0 bases on J, with 6 as the count of junction bases outside the gene matches. Including cysteine and phenylalanine, the CDR3 has 16 amino acids. The DNA shown is the 48-base CDR3, in frame from base 1. The trial excluded patients who had a history of autoimmune disease or who were on systemic immunosuppression. Peripheral blood for TCR sequencing was collected from all dose cohorts at baseline, on cycle 4 day 1, and on cycle 7 day 1. The samples were taken from a phase I, first-in-human, multicenter, open-label dose-escalation trial of ivuxolimab. Adults with locally advanced or metastatic head and neck squamous cell, hepatocellular, melanoma or renal cell carcinoma were enrolled in the trial. Before TCR sequencing, CD4+ and CD8+ T cells were separately sorted from peripheral blood.

Points on this clone: The antigen it recognizes is unknown. Base qualities are missing; no much larger clone stands one base away.

To sequence the TCRbeta CDR3 region, genomic DNA was isolated from the sorted cells. The immunoSEQ Assay was used for sequencing of TCRbeta CDR3 regions. TCRdb limited this immuneACCESS table to in-frame rearrangements with V and J called. A share of clones is missing; checked studies link under half to unresolved V genes, and the rest is unexplained. Across this sample there are 70,000 or so clones, with around 90% seen only once. Together, the top ten hold roughly 15% of the sample. The paper's findings and limits, for the study overall: After ivuxolimab, CD8+ T cells had more expanded clones than CD4+ T cells on average. At doses from 0.1 to 3.0 mg/kg, clonal expansion was seen in both CD4+ and CD8+ blood T cells between baseline and week 6. The antigen specificity of the clonally expanded peripheral T cells was not determined. In the 0.1-3.0 mg/kg groups, partial responders had among the lowest normalized peripheral clonal expansion, particularly in CD8+ T cells. Low levels of normalized T-cell clonal expansion were also seen in some nonresponding patients.

Sample: CD4+ or CD8+ T cells sorted from blood, taken in a trial of the OX40 agonist ivuxolimab. The clonotype was recovered from an adult with an advanced solid tumor such as melanoma, head and neck, liver or kidney cancer. This sequence uses TRBV7-6 and TRBJ2-7, and 8 bases in between align with TRBD1. The sequence in DNA is TGTGCCAGCAGCTTATCTCGGGACAGGAGCTCCTACGAGCAGTACTTC. Its coded protein is CASSLSRDRSSYEQYF.